This TCR beta chain was recorded in a study of shared clonotypes between healthy human individuals. The assay was immunoSEQ multiplex PCR, and TCRdb's table has in-frame clones only and misses some. The data show roughly 100,000 clones, with 67% seen just once and around 26% held by the top ten. This CDR3 has 12 residues. Germline V lookup: CDR1 SNHLY, CDR2 FYNNEI. Sequencing was performed on memory CD8+ T cells sorted from blood. The subset is: CD45RO+ cells pooled with CCR7-negative TemRA cells. The TCR sequence derives from a woman aged 30 to 39 in good health. The chain is built from TRBV2 and TRBJ2-5, with D unclear. The J call may be in error: the DNA end matches TRBJ2-7 better. The CDR3 nucleotides read TGTGCCAGCAGTAGGCTAGAGTACGAGCAGTACTTC. This gives the protein CASSRLEYEQYF.